Listed here are 13 T cell receptor beta chains from one sample, sequenced in a study of CD8 T cells in Susac syndrome. RNA totalling about 0.5 to 1 ug underwent reverse transcription with random hexamers. TCRdb processed the immunoSEQ multiplex PCR reads anew with MiXCR; each CDR3 protein has one entry. The sample has approximately 100,000 distinct CDR3 sequences; approximately 94% are singletons. Sequencing was carried out using CD8+ T cells from PBMCs. Receptors were obtained from a human donor with Susac syndrome.

The CDR3 DNA reads TGCAGCGTTGTCGGACAGGGGGATAGGGACAATGAGCAGTTCTTC. It yields the protein CSVVGQGDRDNEQFF. This chain connects TRBV29-1 to TRBJ2-1; 10 bases line up with TRBD1. The CDR3 totals 15 residues. Germline loops: CDR1 SQVTM, CDR2 ANQGSEA. Germline trimming cut 4 bases from V and 5 bases from J; bases unmatched to any gene: 8.

The gene calls are TRBV27 and TRBJ1-1; D possibly corresponds to TRBD1 (5 bases). Germline values: CDR1 MNHEY, CDR2 SMNVEV (reference sequence). The CDR3 has 14 amino acids. V lost 6 bases to trimming and J lost 0 bases, with 11 bases between them. CDR3 protein: CASSLTAMNTEAFF. The CDR3 DNA reads as TGTGCCAGCAGCCTGACAGCGATGAACACTGAAGCTTTCTTT.

The chain recombines TRBV5-1 with TRBJ2-7, with 9 positions matching TRBD1. Per the germline V gene, CDR1 is SGHRS and CDR2 is YFSETQ. V shed 2 bases, J shed 5 bases, and the junction held 5 bases outside the gene matches. The length of the CDR3 is 14 residues. CDR3 sequence: CASSFGQGFNEQYF. The CDR3 coding sequence is TGCGCCAGCAGCTTCGGACAGGGGTTTAACGAGCAGTACTTC.

The chain carries TRBV20-1 and TRBJ2-7; 8 nucleotides align to TRBD2. CDR1 and CDR2 from the germline V gene are DFQATT and SNEGSKA (reference sequence). This CDR3 contains 13 residues. V lost 2 bases to trimming and J lost 7 bases; unmatched junction nucleotides: 7. DNA for the CDR3: TGCAGTGCTAGAATGGGACTAGAGATTGAGCAGTACTTC. Protein product: CSARMGLEIEQYF.

V and J are TRBV27 and TRBJ1-5; D is perhaps TRBD1 (6 bases). The CDR3 runs 15 residues. CDR1 is MNHEY and CDR2 is SMNVEV in the germline V gene (reference sequence). Trimming stripped 6 bases from V and 4 bases from J, with 16 bases between. As DNA, the CDR3 is TGTGCCAGCAGGAGGGGGGGCGCAGGGAATCAGCCCCAGCATTTT. Its protein product is CASRRGGAGNQPQHF.

The chain links TRBV9 to TRBJ1-5; 7 nucleotides match TRBD1. Losses at the gene ends were 4 bases for V and 0 bases for J; bases not matched to a gene: 4. The germline CDR1 and CDR2 sequences are SGDLS and YYNGEE. CDR3 size: 15 residues. CDR3 in amino acids: CASSPGQNSNQPQHF. In nucleotides, the CDR3 is TGTGCCAGCAGCCCGGGACAGAATAGCAATCAGCCCCAGCATTTT.

The genes are TRBV13 and TRBJ2-7; D assignment may be TRBD1 or TRBD2 (6 bases each). The CDR3 sequence is 14 residues long. The V gene's germline CDR1 is PRHDT and CDR2 FYEKMQ (reference sequence). Trimming shortened V by 3 bases and J by 6 bases, and 15 bases separated the two germline ends. CDR3 DNA sequence: TGTGCCAGCAGCTTTGGCAGGGGAGGTAGCGAGCAGTACTTC. It specifies CASSFGRGGSEQYF.

This clonotype was recorded a few times. V and J are TRBV11-2 and TRBJ2-3; 7 bases are a match to TRBD2. The CDR3 runs 15 residues. Germline V gene sequence: CDR1 SGHAT, CDR2 FQNNGV. V was pared by 6 bases and J by 3 bases, with 9 bases of the junction left unmatched. Here the CDR3 reads CASRPAGDPTDTQYF. CDR3 coding DNA: TGTGCCAGCAGGCCGGCGGGGGACCCAACAGATACGCAGTATTTT.

The chain links TRBV11-1 to TRBJ2-1; TRBD2 matches at 10 bases. Germline trimming cut 5 bases from V and 4 bases from J; bases unmatched to any gene: 14. Germline V gene data show CDR1 as SGHAT and CDR2 as FQDESV (reference sequence). The CDR3 extends over 18 amino acids. CDR3 sequence: CASSHQIPGLADYNEQFF. In nucleotides, the CDR3 is TGTGCCAGCAGCCATCAAATCCCCGGACTAGCGGATTACAATGAGCAGTTCTTC.

The rearrangement links TRBV7-9 to TRBJ2-3; D gene uncertain. Germline V gives CDR1 SEHNR, CDR2 FQNEAQ (reference sequence). The V and J ends lost 5 bases and 4 bases respectively, with 13 bases between them. The CDR3 loop spans 14 amino acids. The CDR3 nucleotides are TGTGCCAGCAGCCCGGACCCAGCCCCAGATACGCAGTATTTT. This sequence encodes CASSPDPAPDTQYF.

This clonotype came up once. The CDR3 protein is CASSLTWNQPQHF. CDR3 DNA sequence: TGTGCCAGCAGTTTAACATGGAATCAGCCCCAGCATTTT. The chain carries TRBV27 and TRBJ1-5; D ambiguous. The V gene's germline CDR1 is MNHEY and CDR2 SMNVEV (reference sequence). V lost 2 bases and J 4 bases, leaving 6 bases between the germline ends. CDR3 length: 13 residues.

This rearrangement joins TRBV7-6 to TRBJ2-5, with a weak D call TRBD2 (6 bases). From germline, CDR1 is SGHVS and CDR2 FNYEAQ. The CDR3 is made up of 15 amino acids. Trimming pared 5 bases from V and 5 bases from J, leaving 18 bases between. For the CDR3, the DNA is TGTGCCAGCAGCACCCGGGACGGGGGTCGGGAGACCCAGTACTTC. Its translation is CASSTRDGGRETQYF.

Written as DNA, the CDR3 is TGTGCCAGCAGCCCTACAATCCATGAAGCTTTCTTT. The encoded protein is CASSPTIHEAFF. The rearrangement uses TRBV12-3 or TRBV12-4 and TRBJ1-1; no reliable D call. V lost 6 bases, J lost 7 bases, and 12 bases lay in between. CDR3 length equals 12 residues.